This TCR beta chain was captured in a study of CD8+CD57+ T cells in acquired aplastic anemia. Germline assignment: CDR1 ENHRY and CDR2 SYGVKD. This CDR3 has 13 residues. Trimming shortened V by 3 bases and J by 6 bases, and 12 bases separated the two germline ends. Comment on this clonotype: Its antigen is not identified.

The study's findings and limits: Patients and controls shared nearly 30 CD8+ CDR3 sequences, which appeared highly expressed in patients and within their immunodominant clones.

Genomic DNA constituted the template upon which TCR beta VDJ and CDR3 profiling was performed. Via MiXCR, TCRdb re-called the reads, giving one row per CDR3 protein. Of about 190,000 distinct CDR3 sequences in the sample, more than 45% are singletons; the top ten hold around 9.7%. For sequencing, patients were chosen who had shown expansion of CD8+CD57+ cells by flow cytometry. The chain is built from TRBV10-3 and TRBJ2-7; D is unclear. The receptor's source is a human donor with aplastic anemia. Sequencing used sorted CD4+, CD8+, or CD8+CD57+ T cells (not recorded which) from PBMCs. The chain's CDR3 is CAISDSTAGEQYF. CDR3 bases: TGTGCCATCAGTGATTCCACAGCCGGCGAGCAGTACTTC.